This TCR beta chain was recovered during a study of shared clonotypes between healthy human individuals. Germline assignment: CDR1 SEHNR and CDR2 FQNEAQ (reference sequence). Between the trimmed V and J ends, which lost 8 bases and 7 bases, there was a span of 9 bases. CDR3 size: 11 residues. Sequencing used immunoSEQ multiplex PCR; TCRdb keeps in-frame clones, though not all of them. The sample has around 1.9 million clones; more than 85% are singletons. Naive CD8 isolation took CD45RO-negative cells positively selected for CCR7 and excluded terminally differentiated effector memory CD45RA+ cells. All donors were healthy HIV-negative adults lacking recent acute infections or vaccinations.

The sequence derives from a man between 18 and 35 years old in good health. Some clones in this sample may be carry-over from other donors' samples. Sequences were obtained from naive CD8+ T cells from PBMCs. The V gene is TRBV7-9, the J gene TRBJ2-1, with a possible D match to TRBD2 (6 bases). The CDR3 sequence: CASRAGNEQFF. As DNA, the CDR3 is TGTGCCAGCCGAGCGGGTAATGAGCAGTTCTTC. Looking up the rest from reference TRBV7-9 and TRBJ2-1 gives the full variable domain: DTGVSQNPRHKITKRGQNVTFRCDPISEHNRLYWYRQTLGQGPEFLTYFQNEAQLEKSRLLSDRFSAERPKGSFSTLEIQRTEQGDSAMYLCASRAGNEQFFGPGTRLTVL.